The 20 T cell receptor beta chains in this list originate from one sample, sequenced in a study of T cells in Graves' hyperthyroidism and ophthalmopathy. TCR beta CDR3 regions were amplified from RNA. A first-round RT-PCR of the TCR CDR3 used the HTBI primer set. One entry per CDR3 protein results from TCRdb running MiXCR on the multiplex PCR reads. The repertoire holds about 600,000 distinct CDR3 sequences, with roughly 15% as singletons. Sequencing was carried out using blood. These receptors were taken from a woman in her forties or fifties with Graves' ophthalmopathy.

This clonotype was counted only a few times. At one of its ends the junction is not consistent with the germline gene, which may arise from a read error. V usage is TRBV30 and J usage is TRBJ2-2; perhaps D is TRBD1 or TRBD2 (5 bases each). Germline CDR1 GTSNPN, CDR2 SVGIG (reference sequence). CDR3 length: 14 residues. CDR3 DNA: TGTGCCTGGAGTGTAGGGACGAACACCGGGGAGCTGCTTTTT. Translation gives CAWSVGTNTGELLF.

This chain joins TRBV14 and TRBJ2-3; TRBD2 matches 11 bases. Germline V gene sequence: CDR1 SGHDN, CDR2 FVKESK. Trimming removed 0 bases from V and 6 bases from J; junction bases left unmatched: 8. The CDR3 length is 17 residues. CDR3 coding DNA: TGTGCCAGCAGCCAAGACGTAGCGGGAGGGCATTTGGATACGCAGTATTTT. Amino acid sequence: CASSQDVAGGHLDTQYF.

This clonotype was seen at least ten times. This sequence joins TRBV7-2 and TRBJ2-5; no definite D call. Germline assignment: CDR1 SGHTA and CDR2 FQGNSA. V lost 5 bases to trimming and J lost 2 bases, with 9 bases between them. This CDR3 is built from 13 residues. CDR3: CASSSSRQETQYF. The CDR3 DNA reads TGTGCCAGCAGCAGCTCCAGACAAGAGACCCAGTACTTC. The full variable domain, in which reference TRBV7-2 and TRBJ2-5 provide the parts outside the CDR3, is GAGVSQSPSNKVTEKGKDVELRCDPISGHTALYWYRQSLGQGLEFLIYFQGNSAPDKSGLPSDRFSAERTGGSVSTLTIQRTQQEDSAVYLCASSSSRQETQYFGPGTRLLVL.

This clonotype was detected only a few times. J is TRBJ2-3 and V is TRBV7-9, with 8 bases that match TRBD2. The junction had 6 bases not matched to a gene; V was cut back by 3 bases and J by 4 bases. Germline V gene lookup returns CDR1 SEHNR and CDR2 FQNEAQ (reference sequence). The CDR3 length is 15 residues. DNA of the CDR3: TGTGCCAGCAGCTTTGTACGGGAGGGGTCAGATACGCAGTATTTT. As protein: CASSFVREGSDTQYF.

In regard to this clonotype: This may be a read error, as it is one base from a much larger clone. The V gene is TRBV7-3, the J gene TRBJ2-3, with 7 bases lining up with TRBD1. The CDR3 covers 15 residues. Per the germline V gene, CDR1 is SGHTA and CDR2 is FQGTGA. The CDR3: CASSLYDRATDAQYF. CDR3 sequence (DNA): TGTGCCAGCAGCTTATATGACAGGGCCACAGATGCGCAGTATTTT.

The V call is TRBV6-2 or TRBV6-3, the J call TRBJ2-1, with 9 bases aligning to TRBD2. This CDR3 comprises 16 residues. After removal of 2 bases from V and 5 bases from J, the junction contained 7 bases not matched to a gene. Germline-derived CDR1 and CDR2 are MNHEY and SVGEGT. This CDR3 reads CASSYTLAGSHNEQFF. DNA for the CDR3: TGTGCCAGCAGTTACACCCTAGCGGGATCCCACAATGAGCAGTTCTTC.

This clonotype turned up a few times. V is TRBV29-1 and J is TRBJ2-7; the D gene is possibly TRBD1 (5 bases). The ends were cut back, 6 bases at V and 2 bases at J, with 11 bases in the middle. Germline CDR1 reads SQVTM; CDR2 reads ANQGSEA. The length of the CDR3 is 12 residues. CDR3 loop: CSVSGQTYEQYF. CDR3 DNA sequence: TGCAGCGTCTCAGGGCAGACCTACGAGCAGTACTTC.

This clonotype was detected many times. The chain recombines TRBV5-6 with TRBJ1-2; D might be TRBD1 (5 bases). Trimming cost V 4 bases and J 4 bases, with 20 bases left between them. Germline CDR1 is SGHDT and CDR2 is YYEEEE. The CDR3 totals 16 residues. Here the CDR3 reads CASSPSRKGIIYGYTF. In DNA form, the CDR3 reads TGTGCCAGCAGCCCCTCACGGAAGGGGATCATCTATGGCTACACCTTC. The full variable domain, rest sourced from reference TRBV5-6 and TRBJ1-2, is DAGVTQSPTHLIKTRGQQVTLRCSPKSGHDTVSWYQQALGQGPQFIFQYYEEEERQRGNFPDRFSGHQFPNYSSELNVNALLLGDSALYLCASSPSRKGIIYGYTFGSGTRLTVV.

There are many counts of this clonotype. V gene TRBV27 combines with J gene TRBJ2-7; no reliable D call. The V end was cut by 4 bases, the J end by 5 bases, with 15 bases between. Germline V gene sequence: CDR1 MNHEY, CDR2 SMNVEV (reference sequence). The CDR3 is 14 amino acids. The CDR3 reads CASSSPLADHEQYF. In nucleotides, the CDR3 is TGTGCCAGCAGTTCCCCCCTGGCAGATCACGAGCAGTACTTC.

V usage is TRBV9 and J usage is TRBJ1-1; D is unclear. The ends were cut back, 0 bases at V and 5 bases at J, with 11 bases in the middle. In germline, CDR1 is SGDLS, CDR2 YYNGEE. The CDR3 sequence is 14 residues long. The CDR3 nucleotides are TGTGCCAGCAGCGTAGCTTCTCTTGGGACTGAAGCTTTCTTT. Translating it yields CASSVASLGTEAFF.

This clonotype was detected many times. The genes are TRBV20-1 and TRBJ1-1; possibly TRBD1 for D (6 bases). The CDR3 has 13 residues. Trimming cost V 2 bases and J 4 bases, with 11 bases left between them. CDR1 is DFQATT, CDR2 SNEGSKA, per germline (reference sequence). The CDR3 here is CSARQTGFTEAFF. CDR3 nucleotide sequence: TGCAGTGCTAGACAAACAGGGTTCACTGAAGCTTTCTTT.

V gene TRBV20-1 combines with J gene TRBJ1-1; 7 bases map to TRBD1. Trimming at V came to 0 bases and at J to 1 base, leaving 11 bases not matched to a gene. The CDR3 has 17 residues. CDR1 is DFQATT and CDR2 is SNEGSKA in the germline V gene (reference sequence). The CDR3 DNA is TGCAGTGCTAGAGATTTCGTGGCCGGGACAGAGAACACTGAAGCTTTCTTT. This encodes CSARDFVAGTENTEAFF.

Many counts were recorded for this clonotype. The CDR3 DNA is TGTGCCAGCAGTTCGACCCACGAGGATACGTACCAAGAGACCCAGTACTTC. This gives the protein CASSSTHEDTYQETQYF. The chain couples TRBV28 to TRBJ2-5; D unclear. Trimming removed 4 bases at V and 0 bases at J, with 18 bases between. The germline V gene encodes CDR1 MDHEN and CDR2 SYDVKM. This CDR3 has 17 residues.

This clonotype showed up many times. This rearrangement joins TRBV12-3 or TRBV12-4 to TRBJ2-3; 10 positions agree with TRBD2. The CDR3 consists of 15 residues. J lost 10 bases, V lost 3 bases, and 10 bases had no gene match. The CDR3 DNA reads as TGTGCCAGCAGTTTCGTCGGGACTAGCGTTAATGCGCAGTATTTT. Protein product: CASSFVGTSVNAQYF.

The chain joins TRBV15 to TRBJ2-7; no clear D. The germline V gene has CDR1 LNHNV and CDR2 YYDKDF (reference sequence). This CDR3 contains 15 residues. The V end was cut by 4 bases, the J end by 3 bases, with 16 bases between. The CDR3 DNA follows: TGTGCCACCAGCACACAGTTCCAGGCTTACTACGAGCAGTACTTC. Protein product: CATSTQFQAYYEQYF.

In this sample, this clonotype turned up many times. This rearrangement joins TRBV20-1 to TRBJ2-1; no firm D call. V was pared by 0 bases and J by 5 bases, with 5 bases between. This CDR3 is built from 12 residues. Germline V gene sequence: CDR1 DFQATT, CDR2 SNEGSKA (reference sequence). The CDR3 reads CSARDENNEQFF. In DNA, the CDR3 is TGCAGTGCTAGAGATGAAAACAATGAGCAGTTCTTC.

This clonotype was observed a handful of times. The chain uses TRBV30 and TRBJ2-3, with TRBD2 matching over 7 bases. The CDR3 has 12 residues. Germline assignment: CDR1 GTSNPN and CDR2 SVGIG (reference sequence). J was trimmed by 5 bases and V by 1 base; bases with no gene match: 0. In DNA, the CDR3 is TGTGCCTGGAGTGCTAGCGGAGATACGCAGTATTTT. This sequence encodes CAWSASGDTQYF.

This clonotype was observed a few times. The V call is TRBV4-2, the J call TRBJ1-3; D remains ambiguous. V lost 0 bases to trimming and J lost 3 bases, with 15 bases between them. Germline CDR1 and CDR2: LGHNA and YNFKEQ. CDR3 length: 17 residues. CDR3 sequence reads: CASSQDQVRQNGNTIYF. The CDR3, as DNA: TGTGCCAGCAGCCAAGATCAGGTCAGACAAAATGGAAACACCATATATTTT.

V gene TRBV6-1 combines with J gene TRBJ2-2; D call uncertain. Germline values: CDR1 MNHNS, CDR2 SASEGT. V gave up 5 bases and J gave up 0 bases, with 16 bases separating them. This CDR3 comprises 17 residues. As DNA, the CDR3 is TGTGCCAGCAGTCCCCGTTTCCAGAGCGCGAACACCGGGGAGCTGTTTTTT. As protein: CASSPRFQSANTGELFF.

The CDR3 here is CASSLGMAGQGKNEQFF. The DNA for the CDR3 is TGTGCCAGCAGCTTAGGTATGGCGGGGCAGGGTAAAAATGAGCAGTTCTTC. The rearrangement links TRBV7-3 to TRBJ2-1; perhaps TRBD2 as D (6 bases). The CDR3 spans 17 residues. CDR1 is SGHTA, CDR2 FQGTGA, per germline. Deletions cut 2 bases from V and 7 bases from J, with 21 bases between.